This T cell receptor beta chain derives from a study of cytomegalovirus exposure and HLA in healthy donors. Study-level points and caveats: Several of the most significant clusters appeared, in a later analysis, to be linked to common viral pathogens. Sequencing likely caused a cluster of highly shared sequence variants. In an earlier analysis, about 90% or about 30%: the productive usage of most TCR beta V segments.

As concerns this clone: Antigen specificity is unknown.

The PCR employed 60 Vbeta primers together with 13 Jbeta primers. Using immunoSEQ multiplex PCR, the repertoire was profiled, and TCRdb retains in-frame clones only, with some absent. Of 150,000 to 200,000 clones listed, around three quarters are singletons. The germline V gene encodes CDR1 MNHNY and CDR2 SVGAGI (reference sequence). V gave up 6 bases and J gave up 1 base; unmatched junction bases: 8. This CDR3 region has 16 residues. V is TRBV6-6 and J is TRBJ1-5; 8 nucleotides align to TRBD1. The receptor was derived from a woman in her 30s in good health and CMV-seronegative. Input material: PBMCs. The chain's CDR3 is CASSSTGAISNQPQHF. The CDR3 nucleotides are TGTGCCAGCAGCTCGACAGGGGCGATAAGCAATCAGCCCCAGCATTTT.